This T cell receptor beta chain was retrieved from a study of beta chain features in type 1 diabetes. Study findings and constraints: In all four CD4+ subsets, TCRB CDR3 length was significantly, moderately reduced in type 1 diabetes. Whatever favoring of shorter templates PCR might show would apply equally to patients and controls.

Every bit of the isolated RNA underwent reverse transcription, so sequencing read expressed TCRB transcripts. Each sample of naive, central memory or regulatory T cells had, on average, around 3.5 million reads. TCRdb's table, derived via immunoSEQ multiplex PCR, lists solely in-frame clones and lacks some. Among some 640,000 clones, 11% to 15% were seen once, and the ten largest hold 0.035% to 0.04%. A word on this clone: Its target is unknown.

Central memory, naive, regulatory and stem cell-like memory CD4+ cells were sorted by CD45RO/CCR7/CD25/CD127/CD95/CD27. This CDR3 comprises 13 residues. Germline V gene data show CDR1 as MDHEN and CDR2 as SYDVKM. The V gene lost 7 bases and the J gene lost 0 bases, with 10 bases spanning the gap. This TCR derives from a man aged 18 to 35 with type 1 diabetes. This chain connects TRBV28 to TRBJ2-7; a weak D match, TRBD2 (6 bases). The sample comprised naive CD4+ T cells from blood. CDR3 bases: TGTGCCAGCACCCGGGGGAACTCCTACGAGCAGTACTTC. Its protein is CASTRGNSYEQYF. The full variable domain, in which reference TRBV28 and TRBJ2-7 provide the parts outside the CDR3, is DVKVTQSSRYLVKRTGEKVFLECVQDMDHENMFWYRQDPGLGLRLIYFSYDVKMKEKGDIPEGYSVSREKKERFSLILESASTNQTSMYLCASTRGNSYEQYFGPGTRLTVT.